This T cell receptor beta chain is drawn from a study of regulatory T cells in long-lasting Graves disease. Turning to the study itself: The antithyroid drugs taken by newly diagnosed Graves' patients had been used for under 3 months.

Specified time point: newly diagnosed GD, antithyroid drugs for less than 3 months. Isolated PBMC RNA provided the starting material for the TCR library. Arm-PCR of CDR3 regions and iRepertoire HTBI primers were the basis on which TCR beta libraries were built. TCRdb called the multiplex PCR reads again in MiXCR, with one record for every CDR3 protein. The sample includes 390,000 or so distinct CDR3 sequences, approximately 12% of them seen just once. CDR1 and CDR2 (germline): DFQATT, SNEGSKA (reference sequence). The trim removed 4 bases at V and 7 bases at J, leaving 5 bases unmatched. CDR3 length: 14 amino acids. This clonotype turned up a few times. Another study also made use of these data, one on T cells in Graves' hyperthyroidism and ophthalmopathy. That publication notes: HTBI primers were used for first-round RT-PCR of the TCR CDR3.

The clonotype comes from a woman younger than 35 with Graves disease. This material consisted of peripheral blood mononuclear cells (PBMCs), taken at new diagnosis, from a patient treated with antithyroid drugs. The chain employs TRBV20-1 and TRBJ1-6; 9 bases fit TRBD1. This chain's CDR3 is CSATRQGGNSPLHF. CDR3 bases: TGCAGTGCTACCAGACAGGGGGGAAATTCACCCCTCCACTTT.